The 11 T cell receptor beta chains reported below all come from one sample, sequenced in a study of blood T cell repertoires in COVID-19. The table came from immunoSEQ multiplex PCR; TCRdb's copy has only in-frame clones and leaves some out. The table shows more than 200,000 clones, with 85% to 90% occurring only once. The sequencing input was peripheral blood. These receptors were obtained from a man aged 50 to 60 with COVID-19, enrolled during active disease.

This chain links TRBV9 with TRBJ2-1; 7 bases are shared with TRBD1. The CDR3 totals 15 residues. With 0 bases clipped from V and 9 bases from J, the junction kept 9 bases outside the gene matches. Germline CDR1 SGDLS, CDR2 YYNGEE. CDR3 DNA: TGTGCCAGCAGCGTAGAGAATGTGGCAGGGGGTGAGCAGTTCTTC. As protein: CASSVENVAGGEQFF.

The chain carries TRBV18 and TRBJ2-2, with D perhaps TRBD2 (5 bases). The CDR3 is 15 residues long. Germline CDR1 KGHSH, CDR2 LQKENI. The ends were cut back, 6 bases at V and 2 bases at J, with 13 bases in the middle. Here the CDR3 DNA reads TGTGCCAGCTCGATCGAACTAGTAAACACCGGGGAGCTGTTTTTT. Protein: CASSIELVNTGELFF.

The rearrangement joins TRBV27 to TRBJ1-1, with TRBD1 matching over 7 bases. Per the germline V gene, CDR1 is MNHEY and CDR2 is SMNVEV (reference sequence). V lost 7 bases to trimming and J lost 10 bases; unmatched junction nucleotides: 12. The length of the CDR3 is 13 residues. Written as DNA, the CDR3 is TGTGCCAGCAAAGACAGGGCACGACGCGGAGCTTTCTTT. Amino acids: CASKDRARRGAFF.

The J gene is TRBJ2-1, the V gene TRBV15; 8 nucleotides line up with TRBD2. Germline trimming cut 5 bases from V and 3 bases from J; bases unmatched to any gene: 6. The CDR3 is 15 residues long. Germline CDR1 and CDR2: LNHNV and YYDKDF (reference sequence). DNA for the CDR3: TGTGCCACCAGCCCCAGCGGGGGATACTACAATGAGCAGTTCTTC. Its translation: CATSPSGGYYNEQFF.

The chain is built from TRBV2 and TRBJ2-1; D is unclear. Trimming took 6 bases from V and 7 from J, leaving 13 bases between them. The CDR3 runs 13 residues. The germline V gene encodes CDR1 SNHLY and CDR2 FYNNEI. CDR3 sequence reads: CASSATYWNEQFF. CDR3 bases: TGTGCCAGCAGCGCCACCTATTGGAATGAGCAGTTCTTC.

The V and J genes are TRBV20-1 and TRBJ2-7; D gene ambiguous. Germline lookup yields CDR1 DFQATT and CDR2 SNEGSKA (reference sequence). Trimming took off 3 bases at V and 9 bases at J, with 12 bases between the two ends. The CDR3 has 11 residues. The CDR3 loop reads CSASPASGQYF. CDR3 bases: TGCAGTGCTAGCCCAGCTTCGGGGCAGTACTTC.

The J gene is TRBJ2-5, the V gene TRBV6-1; TRBD2 agrees at 8 bases. V gave up 3 bases and J gave up 0 bases; unmatched junction bases: 3. Germline V CDR1 and CDR2: MNHNS, SASEGT. This CDR3 is built from 15 residues. In DNA form, the CDR3 reads TGTGCCAGCAGTGATAGCGGGACTTACCAAGAGACCCAGTACTTC. This encodes CASSDSGTYQETQYF.

This clone was detected only once. The V call is TRBV7-8, the J call TRBJ2-1, with a possible D match to TRBD1 (6 bases). Germline V gives CDR1 SGHVS, CDR2 FQNEAQ. The CDR3 spans 16 residues. The V and J ends lost 1 base and 6 bases respectively, with 16 bases between them. The CDR3 reads CASSLGGTKIPNEQFF. Here the CDR3 DNA reads TGTGCCAGCAGCTTAGGGGGGACAAAAATCCCCAATGAGCAGTTCTTC.

The rearrangement links TRBV2 to TRBJ2-5; TRBD1 agrees at 8 bases. The trim removed 6 bases at V and 4 bases at J, leaving 7 bases unmatched. CDR1 and CDR2 from the germline V gene are SNHLY and FYNNEI. CDR3 length: 14 residues. CDR3 DNA sequence: TGTGCCAGCAGCGACAGGGGCCGGGGAGAGACCCAGTACTTC. Translated: CASSDRGRGETQYF.

Comment on this clone: It may be a read error: a sequence one base away is much more abundant. The rearrangement uses TRBV6-5 and TRBJ2-3; D is uncertain. Trimming cost V 0 bases and J 0 bases, with 4 bases left between them. The CDR3 is 14 residues long. Germline CDR1 MNHEY, CDR2 SVGAGI. The CDR3 region has the DNA TGTGCCAGCAGTTACTCGTCTAGCACAGATACGCAGTATTTT. Translation gives CASSYSSSTDTQYF.

The rearrangement joins TRBV2 to TRBJ2-5, with 11 nucleotides matching TRBD2. The CDR3 is made up of 15 amino acids. Germline trimming cut 6 bases from V and 3 bases from J; bases unmatched to any gene: 6. Germline-derived CDR1 and CDR2 are SNHLY and FYNNEI. CDR3 in amino acids: CASRRLAGKKETQYF. The CDR3 region has the DNA TGTGCCAGCAGAAGACTAGCGGGGAAAAAAGAGACCCAGTACTTC.